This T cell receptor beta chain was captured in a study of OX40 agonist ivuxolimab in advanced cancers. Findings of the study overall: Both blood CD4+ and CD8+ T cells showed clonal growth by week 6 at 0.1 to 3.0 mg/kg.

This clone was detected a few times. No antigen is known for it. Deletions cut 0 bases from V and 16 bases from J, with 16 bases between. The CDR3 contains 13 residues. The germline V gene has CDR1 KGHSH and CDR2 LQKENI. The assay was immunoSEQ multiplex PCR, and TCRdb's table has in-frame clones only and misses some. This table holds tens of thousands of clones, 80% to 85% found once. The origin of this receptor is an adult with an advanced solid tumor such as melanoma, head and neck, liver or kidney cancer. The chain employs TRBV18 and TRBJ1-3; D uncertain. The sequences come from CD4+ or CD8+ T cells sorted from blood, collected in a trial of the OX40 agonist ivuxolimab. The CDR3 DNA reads TGTGCCAGCTCACCACCTGCGGACGGGGTCGGGTATTTT. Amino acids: CASSPPADGVGYF.